One and the same sample provided the 20 T cell receptor beta chains below, sequenced in a study of T-cell memory formation after mild COVID-19. One entry per CDR3 protein results from TCRdb running MiXCR on the 5' RACE reads. Of about 290,000 distinct CDR3 sequences listed, approximately 15% are singletons. The sample comprised PBMCs or a T cell subset sorted from them (not recorded which). These receptors were taken from a man aged 18-30 years who had mild COVID-19 (a few samples of this study predate the infection). Cell type and time point are not known.

The chain links TRBV4-3 to TRBJ1-2, with 10 bases matching TRBD1. Germline lookup yields CDR1 LGHNA and CDR2 YSLEER. The CDR3 contains 18 residues. The V segment lost 1 base and the J segment 7 bases; nucleotides outside the gene matches: 15. The CDR3 region has the DNA TGCGCCAGCAGCCAAGCCCCCCGCCCGGGACAGGGGAAAAGTGGCTACACCTTC. The encoded protein is CASSQAPRPGQGKSGYTF.

This clonotype was detected ten times or more. The chain uses TRBV29-1 and TRBJ2-6; no reliable D call. The CDR3 is 13 amino acids. Germline V gene lookup returns CDR1 SQVTM and CDR2 ANQGSEA. The V end was cut by 6 bases, the J end by 0 bases, with 6 bases between. In DNA form, the CDR3 reads TGCAGCGTGGGGATCTCTGGGGCCAACGTCCTGACTTTC. Protein: CSVGISGANVLTF.

This clonotype has at least ten counts. The genes are TRBV5-6 and TRBJ2-7; D may be TRBD2 (6 bases). The germline V gene encodes CDR1 SGHDT and CDR2 YYEEEE. The CDR3 has 12 residues. Trimming shortened V by 3 bases and J by 3 bases, and 7 bases separated the two germline ends. The DNA for the CDR3 is TGTGCCAGCAGCTCGGGGGACTACGAGCAGTACGTC. Protein product: CASSSGDYEQYV.

The V and J genes are TRBV4-3 and TRBJ2-2; a weak D match, TRBD1 (6 bases). Germline CDR1 is LGHNA and CDR2 is YSLEER. The CDR3 is made up of 14 amino acids. V dropped 1 base and J dropped 4 bases, with 7 bases sitting between them. Here the CDR3 reads CASSQGGPTGELFF. Here the CDR3 DNA reads TGCGCCAGCAGCCAAGGGGGGCCCACCGGGGAGCTGTTTTTT.

In this sample, this clonotype turned up a few times. V and J are TRBV7-9 and TRBJ1-1, with 7 bases lining up with TRBD1. Germline V lookup: CDR1 SEHNR, CDR2 FQNEAQ (reference sequence). The CDR3 length is 15 residues. V gave up 5 bases and J gave up 4 bases; unmatched junction bases: 10. CDR3 protein: CASSHIGGAGTEAFF. CDR3 DNA: TGTGCCAGCAGCCATATAGGGGGCGCCGGCACTGAAGCTTTCTTT.

V usage is TRBV20-1 and J usage is TRBJ1-6; possibly TRBD1 for D (5 bases). V lost 5 bases and J 6 bases, leaving 14 bases between the germline ends. Per germline, CDR1 DFQATT and CDR2 SNEGSKA (reference sequence). The CDR3 contains 14 residues. DNA for the CDR3: TGCAGTGCTCTGAGGGACCGTCCTAATTCACCCCTCCACTTT. It encodes CSALRDRPNSPLHF.

The chain carries TRBV12-3 or TRBV12-4 and TRBJ1-2; D ambiguous. This CDR3 comprises 11 residues. Trimming shortened V by 3 bases and J by 7 bases, and 6 bases separated the two germline ends. The CDR3 bases are TGTGCCAGCAGTTTCCGTGTTGGCTACACCTTC. Translation gives CASSFRVGYTF.

In this sample, this clonotype turned up a few times. This chain connects TRBV7-9 to TRBJ2-3; 11 nucleotides match TRBD1. Trimming took 5 bases from V and 5 from J; bases not matched to a gene: 6. Germline CDR1 SEHNR, CDR2 FQNEAQ (reference sequence). This CDR3 contains 15 residues. The CDR3 here is CASSIGTGGRDTQYF. CDR3 nucleotide sequence: TGTGCCAGCAGCATAGGGACAGGGGGTCGAGATACGCAGTATTTT.

Only a few counts were recorded for this clonotype. The gene calls are TRBV4-2 and TRBJ2-2; D uncertain. CDR1 and CDR2 from the germline V gene are LGHNA and YNFKEQ. There are 14 residues in the CDR3. Trimming shortened V by 10 bases and J by 3 bases, and 15 bases separated the two germline ends. The CDR3 is CATARVGDTGELFF. The CDR3 nucleotides read TGTGCCACCGCTCGCGTCGGAGACACCGGGGAGCTGTTTTTT.

This chain joins TRBV28 and TRBJ2-3; TRBD1 or TRBD2 may be the D gene (6 bases each). Germline values: CDR1 MDHEN, CDR2 SYDVKM. The CDR3 sequence is 11 residues long. The CDR3: CAAGGADTQYF. CDR3 DNA sequence: TGTGCGGCCGGGGGCGCAGATACGCAGTATTTT.

The CDR3 sequence is CASSSPAGHTDTQYF. CDR3 nucleotide sequence: TGTGCCAGCAGCTCCCCGGCAGGCCACACAGATACGCAGTATTTT. This chain connects TRBV7-9 to TRBJ2-3, with no clear D. CDR1 SEHNR and CDR2 FQNEAQ come from the germline V gene (reference sequence). This CDR3 spans 15 amino acids. With 4 bases removed from V and 2 bases from J, the gap between germline ends came to 13 bases. Using reference TRBV7-9 and TRBJ2-3 for the parts outside the CDR3, the full variable domain is DTGVSQNPRHKITKRGQNVTFRCDPISEHNRLYWYRQTLGQGPEFLTYFQNEAQLEKSRLLSDRFSAERPKGSFSTLEIQRTEQGDSAMYLCASSSPAGHTDTQYFGPGTRLTVL.

This clonotype appeared a few times. The chain has TRBV12-3 or TRBV12-4 and TRBJ1-4; D gene ambiguous. The V end lost 4 bases, the J end lost 2 bases, and 14 bases lay between the germline ends. The CDR3 is 16 residues long. The chain's CDR3 is CASSSHLGGTNEKLFF. In nucleotides, the CDR3 is TGTGCCAGCAGTTCCCACCTAGGAGGGACTAATGAAAAACTGTTTTTT.

The J gene is TRBJ1-3, the V gene TRBV4-2, with D unresolved. The CDR3 runs to 16 residues. CDR1 and CDR2 from the germline V gene are LGHNA and YNFKEQ. V lost 1 base, J lost 8 bases, and 18 bases lay in between. The CDR3 sequence: CASSQVGDPNSDTIYF. The CDR3 coding sequence is TGTGCCAGCAGCCAAGTCGGCGACCCAAATAGCGACACCATATATTTT.

This rearrangement joins TRBV2 to TRBJ2-1; D perhaps matches TRBD2 (6 bases). The germline CDR1 and CDR2 sequences are SNHLY and FYNNEI. The CDR3 covers 12 residues. V shed 6 bases and J shed 5 bases, with 8 bases lying between them. In nucleotides, the CDR3 is TGTGCCAGCAGCCGGACTAACAATGAGCAGTTCTTC. Its translation is CASSRTNNEQFF. Full variable domain (remainder filled in from reference TRBV2 and TRBJ2-1): EPEVTQTPSHQVTQMGQEVILRCVPISNHLYFYWYRQILGQKVEFLVSFYNNEISEKSEIFDDQFSVERPDGSNFTLKIRSTKLEDSAMYFCASSRTNNEQFFGPGTRLTVL.

This clonotype was seen many times. V and J are TRBV10-3 and TRBJ1-5, with D perhaps TRBD1 (5 bases). The V and J ends lost 4 bases and 6 bases respectively, with 13 bases between them. In germline, CDR1 is ENHRY, CDR2 SYGVKD. The CDR3 is 14 residues long. The CDR3 bases are TGTGCCATCAGTGGTTTGGGGCCCGGTCAGCCCCAGCATTTT. This encodes CAISGLGPGQPQHF.

This clonotype was counted between two and nine times. This chain uses TRBV4-1 with TRBJ1-1, with 7 bases fitting TRBD1. The germline gives CDR1 MGHRA, CDR2 YSYEKL. This CDR3 spans 15 amino acids. V shed 5 bases and J 1 base; nucleotides not matched to a gene: 7. CDR3 DNA: TGCGCCAGCAGCTTACCGGGACAGCCGAACACTGAAGCTTTCTTT. It is translated as CASSLPGQPNTEAFF.

The chain employs TRBV20-1 and TRBJ2-3; D possibly corresponds to TRBD1 (7 bases). V lost 3 bases to trimming and J lost 5 bases, with 12 bases between them. CDR3 length equals 13 residues. The germline V gene encodes CDR1 DFQATT and CDR2 SNEGSKA (reference sequence). The CDR3 coding sequence is TGCAGTGCTAGGCAGGGGGGCCGAGATACGCAGTATTTT. This gives the protein CSARQGGRDTQYF.

This clonotype occurred a few times. This chain connects TRBV6-5 to TRBJ1-1; 9 bases map to TRBD1. V trimming: 6 bases; J trimming: 7 bases; junction bases outside the gene matches: 9. The CDR3 has 14 residues. Germline CDR1 is MNHEY and CDR2 is SVGAGI. CDR3 sequence: CASRENRGRVEAFF. The CDR3 DNA follows: TGTGCCAGCAGAGAAAACAGGGGGCGCGTTGAAGCTTTCTTT.

The rearrangement links TRBV6-6 to TRBJ1-5; no clear D. Germline V CDR1 and CDR2: MNHNY, SVGAGI (reference sequence). The V gene lost 6 bases and the J gene lost 7 bases, with 10 bases spanning the gap. The CDR3 covers 12 residues. This CDR3 reads CASRSSLQPQHF. The CDR3 DNA reads TGTGCCAGCAGAAGTTCCTTGCAGCCCCAGCATTTT.

This clonotype was observed at least ten times. The chain employs TRBV1 and TRBJ2-3. TRBV1 is a pseudogene segment. There are 14 residues in the CDR3. Written as DNA, the CDR3 is TGCACCAGCAGCCAAGGTCGCTCCACAGATACGCAGTATTTT. Translation gives CTSSQGRSTDTQYF.